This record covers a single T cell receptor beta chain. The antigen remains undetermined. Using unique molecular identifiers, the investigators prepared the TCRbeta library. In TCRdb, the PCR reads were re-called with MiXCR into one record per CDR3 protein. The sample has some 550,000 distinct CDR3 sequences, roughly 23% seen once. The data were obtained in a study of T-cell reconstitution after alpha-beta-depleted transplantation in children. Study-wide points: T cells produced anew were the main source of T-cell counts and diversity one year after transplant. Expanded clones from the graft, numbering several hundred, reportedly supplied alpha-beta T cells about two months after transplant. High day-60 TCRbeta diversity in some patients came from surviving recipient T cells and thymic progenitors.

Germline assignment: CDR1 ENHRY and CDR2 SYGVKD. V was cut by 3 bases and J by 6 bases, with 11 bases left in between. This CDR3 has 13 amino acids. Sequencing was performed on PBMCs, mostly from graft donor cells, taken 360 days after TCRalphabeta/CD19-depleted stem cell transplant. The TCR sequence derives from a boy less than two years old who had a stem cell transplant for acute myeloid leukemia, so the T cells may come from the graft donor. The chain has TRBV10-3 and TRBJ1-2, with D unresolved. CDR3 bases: TGTGCCATCAGTGAAATCACGAAAGATGGCTACACCTTC. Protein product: CAISEITKDGYTF.